The 22 T cell receptor beta chains below were found in one sample sequenced in a study of T cells in women clearing cervical HPV infection. Clones were sequenced by immunoSEQ multiplex PCR, and TCRdb holds only the in-frame ones, with some missing. The repertoire table contains roughly 30,000 clones. Sequencing was carried out using blood buffy coat. These TCRs come from a woman aged 18-70 years with a cervical HPV16 infection that either progressed to CIN3+ or cleared (not recorded which).

Points on this clone: Coverage ceases 3 residues before the CDR3 finishes, and the germline J gene fills in the end. This rearrangement joins TRBV5-5 to TRBJ2-3; possible D gene TRBD2, 5 bases. V lost 0 bases to trimming and J lost 3 bases, with 11 bases between them. The CDR3 is made up of 15 amino acids. Per germline, CDR1 SGHKS and CDR2 YYEKEE (reference sequence). The CDR3 sequence: CASSLAVLATDTQYF. The covered CDR3 bases are TGTGCCAGCAGCTTGGCAGTCCTAGCAACAGATACG.

For this clone: The read halts 3 residues ahead of the CDR3 end, with the missing end drawn from the germline J gene. The V gene is TRBV5-1, the J gene TRBJ2-5; D might be TRBD2 (7 bases). CDR1 is SGHRS, CDR2 YFSETQ, per germline. V was clipped by 4 bases and J by 4 bases, with 17 bases between them. The CDR3 is 15 amino acids. Here the CDR3 reads CASSSDRGGAETQYF. The CDR3 bases that were read are TGCGCCAGCAGCAGTGATAGGGGGGGAGCAGAGACC.

As concerns this clone: The read falls 3 residues short of the CDR3 end, and the missing part is taken from the germline J gene. The chain combines TRBV7-2 with TRBJ2-7, with D possibly matching TRBD1 (6 bases). Per germline, CDR1 SGHTA and CDR2 FQGNSA. V lost 2 bases and J 5 bases, leaving 13 bases between the germline ends. CDR3 length: 14 residues. The CDR3: CASSLYLGAHEQYF. Partial CDR3 DNA: TGTGCCAGCAGCTTATACTTGGGGGCGCACGAG.

About this clone: At one boundary the junction diverges from the germline segment, which might be a read error. The read finishes 3 residues shy of the CDR3 end, and the germline J gene is used to complete it. This rearrangement joins TRBV2 to TRBJ2-3; D possibly corresponds to TRBD2 (7 bases). CDR1 SNHLY and CDR2 FYNNEI come from the germline V gene. This CDR3 has 13 amino acids. CDR3 sequence reads: CASREGGTDTQYF. The part of the CDR3 DNA that was read is TGTGCCAGCCGTGAGGGGGGGACAGATACG.

In regard to this clone: The read ends 3 residues early relative to the CDR3; the germline J gene fills the gap. The chain is built from TRBV20-1 and TRBJ2-5; D gene uncertain. This CDR3 is built from 12 residues. Per the germline V gene, CDR1 is DFQATT and CDR2 is SNEGSKA (reference sequence). V lost 0 bases, J lost 5 bases, and 7 bases lay in between. CDR3 amino acids: CSARDQRETQYF. The CDR3 DNA, read in part, is TGCAGTGCTAGAGATCAAAGGGAGACC.

Turning to this clone: The read gets to within 3 residues of the CDR3 end, and the germline J gene fills in the rest. The rearrangement uses TRBV19 and TRBJ1-1, with a tentative D call TRBD1 (5 bases). Germline V lookup: CDR1 LNHDA, CDR2 SQIVND (reference sequence). This CDR3 has 15 amino acids. V dropped 5 bases and J dropped 5 bases, with 18 bases sitting between them. The CDR3 region is CASSFGALGGTEAFF. CDR3 bases read: TGTGCCAGTAGTTTTGGGGCGCTCGGGGGGACTGAA.

Comment on this clone: The CDR3 end falls 3 residues outside the read, so it is completed with the germline J gene. This chain uses TRBV5-5 with TRBJ2-7; unclear D gene. Germline V gives CDR1 SGHKS, CDR2 YYEKEE (reference sequence). Trimming shortened V by 2 bases and J by 0 bases, and 9 bases separated the two germline ends. The CDR3 extends over 14 amino acids. The CDR3 DNA, read in part, is TGTGCCAGCAGCTTTACAGTTCCCTCCTACGAG. Its translation: CASSFTVPSYE. The whole CDR3 is CASSFTVPSYEQYF.

As to this clone: The CDR3 is cut off 3 residues early in the read; its end comes from the germline J gene. The rearrangement links TRBV30 to TRBJ1-4; perhaps TRBD1 as D (6 bases). The CDR3 is made up of 13 amino acids. Germline V lookup: CDR1 GTSNPN, CDR2 SVGIG (reference sequence). The V end was cut by 4 bases, the J end by 6 bases, with 12 bases between. The DNA read from the CDR3 is TGTGCCTGGAATACAGGGTCGGATGAAAAA. Encoded protein: CAWNTGSDEK. The CDR3 reads in full as CAWNTGSDEKLFF.

Note on this clone: The read halts 3 residues ahead of the CDR3 end, with the missing end drawn from the germline J gene. The rearrangement links TRBV18 to TRBJ2-2; D might be TRBD2 (6 bases). Germline-derived CDR1 and CDR2 are KGHSH and LQKENI. The CDR3 has 17 amino acids. Deletions cut 0 bases from V and 1 base from J, with 12 bases between. The CDR3 DNA, read in part, is TGTGCCAGCTCACCACCCCGGGGGACGGGGAACACCGGGGAG. Translating it yields CASSPPRGTGNTGE. The CDR3 in its entirety is CASSPPRGTGNTGELFF.

For this clone: The CDR3 extends 3 residues past the end of the read, so its final part is completed from the germline J gene. The chain joins TRBV6-2 or TRBV6-3 to TRBJ2-1; 12 positions match TRBD2. The CDR3 runs 13 residues. With V trimmed by 6 bases and J by 9 bases, 3 bases remained unmatched. The V gene's germline CDR1 is MNHEY and CDR2 SVGEGT. The CDR3 DNA, read in part, is TGTGCCAGCAGCCTAGCGGGGGGGATTGAG. Protein product: CASSLAGGIE. The full CDR3 protein reads CASSLAGGIEQFF.

Remarks on this clone: Read data end 3 residues before the CDR3 end; the end is taken from the germline J gene. The V and J genes are TRBV19 and TRBJ1-5; 7 bases map to TRBD1. This CDR3 contains 18 residues. Unmatched junction bases numbered 13, after V lost 5 bases and J lost 0 bases. Germline loops: CDR1 LNHDA, CDR2 SQIVND (reference sequence). The sequenced CDR3 bases are TGTGCCAGTAGTTCCCTTAGCAGGGGGTCGTTTAGCAATCAGCCC. It yields the protein CASSSLSRGSFSNQP. The entire CDR3 protein reads CASSSLSRGSFSNQPQHF.

Concerning this clone itself: The DNA ends 3 residues before the CDR3 does, and the rest of the CDR3 is filled in from the germline J gene. The chain couples TRBV20-1 to TRBJ1-2; 9 bases are shared with TRBD1. After removal of 6 bases from V and 3 bases from J, the junction contained 8 bases not matched to a gene. Germline CDR1 is DFQATT and CDR2 is SNEGSKA (reference sequence). The CDR3 extends over 14 amino acids. CDR3 bases read: TGCAGTGCCGAAACGACAGGGGGGGACTATGGC. Translating gives CSAETTGGDYG. The full CDR3 sequence reads CSAETTGGDYGYTF.

With regard to this clone: The CDR3 end lies 3 residues beyond the end of the read and is filled in from the germline J gene. The chain links TRBV7-6 to TRBJ2-6; 8 nucleotides align to TRBD1. This CDR3 contains 16 residues. After removal of 5 bases from V and 2 bases from J, the junction contained 5 bases not matched to a gene. Germline values: CDR1 SGHVS, CDR2 FNYEAQ. The CDR3 region is CASSTFRGPGANVLTF. Partial CDR3 DNA: TGTGCCAGCAGCACGTTCAGGGGGCCTGGGGCCAACGTC.

As for this clone: The read finishes 3 residues shy of the CDR3 end, and the germline J gene is used to complete it. This chain joins TRBV7-3 and TRBJ2-1; D is perhaps TRBD1 (6 bases). The CDR3 sequence is 16 residues long. Germline V gene sequence: CDR1 SGHTA, CDR2 FQGTGA. The V and J ends lost 5 bases and 1 base respectively, with 15 bases between them. The CDR3 DNA, read in part, is TGTGCCAGCAGCCTCGGAGTGCAGGGGTCCTACAATGAG. Translation: CASSLGVQGSYNE. The whole CDR3 protein reads CASSLGVQGSYNEQFF.

The CDR3 DNA, read in part, is TGCGCCAGCGGGGGGACAGGGTCGGACGAG. Its translation: CASGGTGSDE. The complete CDR3 protein is CASGGTGSDEQYF. The chain links TRBV10-2 to TRBJ2-7, with TRBD1 identical over 9 bases. The read comes to an end 3 residues before the CDR3 does, leaving the germline J gene to fill in the end. The CDR3 loop spans 13 amino acids. Germline-derived CDR1 and CDR2 are WSHSY and SAAADI. V lost 8 bases and J lost 5; bases outside the gene matches: 7.

Regarding this clone: The read gets to within 3 residues of the CDR3 end, and the germline J gene fills in the rest. The chain couples TRBV7-6 to TRBJ2-7; 9 positions match TRBD1. Trimming took 6 bases from V and 0 from J; bases not matched to a gene: 6. The germline gives CDR1 SGHVS, CDR2 FNYEAQ. This CDR3 region has 15 residues. The CDR3 sequence is CASSPGQGSSYEQYF. CDR3 bases read: TGTGCCAGCAGTCCTGGACAGGGGAGCTCCTACGAG.

CDR3: CASSPSGDTGELFF. CDR3 DNA (partial): TGTGCCAGCAGCCCTAGCGGGGACACCGGGGAG. This chain uses TRBV6-4 with TRBJ2-2, with TRBD2 identical over 9 bases. The CDR3 end lies 3 residues beyond the end of the read and is filled in from the germline J gene. Looked up from germline, CDR1 is MRHNA and CDR2 is SNTAGT. Unmatched junction bases numbered 2, after V lost 6 bases and J lost 3 bases. The CDR3 spans 14 residues.

About this clone: The read falls 3 residues short of the CDR3 end, and the missing part is taken from the germline J gene. The gene calls are TRBV29-1 and TRBJ1-5, with D uncertain. CDR1 SQVTM and CDR2 ANQGSEA come from the germline V gene. V dropped 4 bases and J dropped 4 bases, with 11 bases sitting between them. CDR3 size: 13 residues. CDR3 in amino acids: CSVGQNPNQPQHF. The covered CDR3 bases are TGCAGCGTTGGGCAGAACCCTAATCAGCCC.

As for this clone: The CDR3 end lies 3 residues beyond the end of the read and is filled in from the germline J gene. This sequence joins TRBV6-2 or TRBV6-3 and TRBJ1-5; no reliable D call. The CDR3 consists of 13 residues. Germline CDR1 reads MNHEY; CDR2 reads SVGEGT. Trimming left V 8 bases short and J 1 base short, with 9 bases between. The covered CDR3 bases are TGTGCCAGCCAGGAACAGAGCAATCAGCCC. This sequence encodes CASQEQSNQP. The whole CDR3 protein reads CASQEQSNQPQHF.

As for this clone: The sequence runs out 3 residues before the end of the CDR3; the remainder is reconstructed from the germline J gene. The rearrangement uses TRBV13 and TRBJ1-5, with a tentative D call TRBD1 (5 bases). V was cut by 4 bases and J by 2 bases, with 18 bases left in between. The CDR3 has 17 residues. In germline, CDR1 is PRHDT, CDR2 FYEKMQ (reference sequence). The DNA read from the CDR3 is TGTGCCAGCAGCTCTATACAGGACGAACAGGGCAATCAGCCC. Translated, it gives CASSSIQDEQGNQP. Given in full, the CDR3 is CASSSIQDEQGNQPQHF. The full variable domain, with the rest looked up from reference TRBV13 and TRBJ1-5, is AAGVIQSPRHLIKEKRETATLKCYPIPRHDTVYWYQQGPGQDPQFLISFYEKMQSDKGSIPDRFSAQQFSDYHSELNMSSLELGDSALYFCASSSIQDEQGNQPQHFGDGTRLSIL.

For this clone: The CDR3 is cut off 3 residues early in the read; its end comes from the germline J gene. The J gene is TRBJ1-5, the V gene TRBV6-2 or TRBV6-3; TRBD1 matches 7 bases. The CDR3 runs 13 residues. The trim removed 11 bases at V and 0 bases at J, leaving 4 bases unmatched. Per the germline V gene, CDR1 is MNHEY and CDR2 is SVGEGT. The CDR3 loop is CAVRQGSNQPQHF. The sequenced CDR3 bases are TGTGCCGTCCGACAGGGTAGCAATCAGCCC.

Comment on this clone: The read stops 3 residues short of the end of the CDR3; the missing end is completed from the germline J gene. This chain connects TRBV5-6 to TRBJ1-2; no firm D call. The CDR3 extends over 13 amino acids. Trimming pared 3 bases from V and 6 bases from J, leaving 12 bases between. The germline V gene has CDR1 SGHDT and CDR2 YYEEEE. CDR3 DNA, as far as it was read: TGTGCCAGCAGCTCCCGGGGAGGGAATGGC. It is translated as CASSSRGGNG. The entire CDR3 reads CASSSRGGNGYTF. Variable domain in full (rest from reference TRBV5-6 and TRBJ1-2): DAGVTQSPTHLIKTRGQQVTLRCSPKSGHDTVSWYQQALGQGPQFIFQYYEEEERQRGNFPDRFSGHQFPNYSSELNVNALLLGDSALYLCASSSRGGNGYTFGSGTRLTVV.